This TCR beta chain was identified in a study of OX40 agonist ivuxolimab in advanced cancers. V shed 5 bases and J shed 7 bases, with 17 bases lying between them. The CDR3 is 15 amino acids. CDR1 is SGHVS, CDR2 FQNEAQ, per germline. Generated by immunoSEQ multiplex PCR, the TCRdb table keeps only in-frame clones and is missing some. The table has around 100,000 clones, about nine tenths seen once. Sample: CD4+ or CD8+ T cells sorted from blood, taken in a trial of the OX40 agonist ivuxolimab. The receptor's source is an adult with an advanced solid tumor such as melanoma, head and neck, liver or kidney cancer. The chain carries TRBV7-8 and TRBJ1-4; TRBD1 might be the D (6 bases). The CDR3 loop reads CASSQGQGRGEKLFF. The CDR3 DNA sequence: TGTGCCAGCAGCCAAGGGCAGGGGCGGGGTGAAAAACTGTTTTTT.